Shown below are 29 T cell receptor beta chains from a single sample sequenced in a study of human T cells and chemical hapten exposure. TCRdb re-derived calls from the RACE reads in MiXCR, one entry per CDR3 protein. Among some 180,000 distinct CDR3 sequences listed, 24% were seen once. Time point meaning: patch test 3, about 24 weeks after DPC sensitization. Described treatment: therapeutic diphenylcyclopropenone sensitization with weekly scalp DPC. The sequencing used whole blood, collected in connection with sensitization to the hapten diphenylcyclopropenone (DPC). Receptor source: a woman in her thirties or forties with alopecia areata. Some clones in this sample may be carry-over from other donors' samples.

This clonotype has at least ten counts. This chain connects TRBV19 to TRBJ2-5; 9 bases are shared with TRBD1. The CDR3 length is 13 residues. Germline loops: CDR1 LNHDA, CDR2 SQIVND (reference sequence). The V segment lost 5 bases and the J segment 5 bases; nucleotides outside the gene matches: 3. CDR3 nucleotide sequence: TGTGCCAGTAGTTGGACAGGGGTGGAGACCCAGTACTTC. Protein product: CASSWTGVETQYF.

The rearrangement uses TRBV18 and TRBJ1-5, with 7 bases aligning to TRBD1. The V gene's germline CDR1 is KGHSH and CDR2 LQKENI. This CDR3 is built from 16 residues. Trimming at V came to 3 bases and at J to 0 bases, leaving 5 bases not matched to a gene. The CDR3 is CASSPDRAPSNQPQHF. DNA of the CDR3: TGTGCCAGCTCACCCGACAGGGCCCCTAGCAATCAGCCCCAGCATTTT.

V gene TRBV5-1 combines with J gene TRBJ2-7; D not certain. CDR1 and CDR2 from the germline V gene are SGHRS and YFSETQ. The V gene lost 4 bases and the J gene lost 4 bases, with 12 bases spanning the gap. This CDR3 comprises 13 residues. CDR3 DNA: TGCGCCAGCAGCGGTGCACTGTCTTACGAGCAGTACTTC. Translating it yields CASSGALSYEQYF.

This clonotype has just a few counts. This chain links TRBV11-1 with TRBJ1-2, with D unresolved. Germline V gene lookup returns CDR1 SGHAT and CDR2 FQDESV (reference sequence). The length of the CDR3 is 16 residues. V was shortened by 4 bases and J by 4 bases, with 19 bases between the two germline ends. The CDR3 nucleotides are TGTGCCAGCAGCTCCGGAAGGGCTAACGGAGTCTATGGCTACACCTTC. Translated, it gives CASSSGRANGVYGYTF.

The chain links TRBV5-1 to TRBJ1-1; no firm D call. The V gene's germline CDR1 is SGHRS and CDR2 YFSETQ. The V end lost 1 base, the J end lost 4 bases, and 14 bases lay between the germline ends. This CDR3 is 15 amino acids long. CDR3: CASSLSTYSTTEAFF. The CDR3 nucleotides read TGCGCCAGCAGCTTGTCTACCTATAGTACCACTGAAGCTTTCTTT.

The chain recombines TRBV7-9 with TRBJ2-1; D possibly matches TRBD1 or TRBD2 (7 bases each). This CDR3 is 17 amino acids long. With 2 bases removed from V and 7 bases from J, the gap between germline ends came to 21 bases. Germline CDR1 reads SEHNR; CDR2 reads FQNEAQ (reference sequence). In nucleotides, the CDR3 is TGTGCCAGCAGCTTACAGGGTTGGGAGGGGGCGCGTAATGAGCAGTTCTTC. It yields the protein CASSLQGWEGARNEQFF.

Concerning this clonotype: At one boundary the junction diverges from the germline segment, which might be a read error. The J gene is TRBJ2-7, the V gene TRBV12-3 or TRBV12-4, with 16 bases that match TRBD2. The CDR3 totals 16 residues. DNA of the CDR3: TGTGCCAGCAGTCCGGGACTAGCGGGAGGGTCCCACGAGCAGCACTTC. Protein: CASSPGLAGGSHEQHF.

V and J are TRBV6-2 or TRBV6-3 and TRBJ1-2; TRBD1 aligns across 9 bases. Germline CDR1 MNHEY, CDR2 SVGEGT. This CDR3 region has 15 residues. V dropped 5 bases and J dropped 5; count of bases not matched to a gene: 9. The CDR3 loop is CASSPRQGETYGYTF. CDR3 DNA sequence: TGTGCCAGCAGTCCCCGACAGGGGGAGACGTATGGCTACACCTTC.

The rearrangement joins TRBV29-1 to TRBJ2-7, with a weak D call TRBD2 (5 bases). Trimming shortened V by 3 bases and J by 7 bases, and 10 bases separated the two germline ends. The length of the CDR3 is 11 residues. Germline CDR1 is SQVTM and CDR2 is ANQGSEA. CDR3 amino acids: CSVERVGEQYF. The CDR3, as DNA: TGCAGCGTTGAGAGGGTTGGGGAGCAGTACTTC.

The CDR3 nucleotides read TGTGCCACCGGGAGGGAGGAAAGGGAAGCTTTCTTT. Translated: CATGREEREAFF. This chain connects TRBV12-3 or TRBV12-4 to TRBJ1-1; no clear D gene. The CDR3 totals 12 residues. Trimming left V 10 bases short and J 8 bases short, with 17 bases between.

There are a few counts of this clonotype. The V gene is TRBV21-1, the J gene TRBJ2-5; TRBD2 was called by the table and not checked on the DNA. TRBV21-1 is a listed pseudogene. The CDR3 covers 15 residues. CDR3 in DNA: TGTGCCAGCCTCCAGAGGAGCGGGCACCAAGAGACCCAGTACTTC. Protein: CASLQRSGHQETQYF.

V usage is TRBV29-1 and J usage is TRBJ2-7, with D maybe TRBD1 (5 bases). From germline, CDR1 is SQVTM and CDR2 ANQGSEA. This CDR3 comprises 14 residues. V lost 1 base and J lost 7, with 17 bases in between. The CDR3 DNA is TGCAGCGTTGAAGGCGGTCAGGGTTTGAGTGAGCAGTACTTC. Its translation: CSVEGGQGLSEQYF.

The chain employs TRBV6-5 and TRBJ2-7; no definite D call. The CDR3 length is 13 residues. V was trimmed by 4 bases and J by 1 base, leaving 8 bases between them. Germline loops: CDR1 MNHEY, CDR2 SVGAGI. CDR3 bases: TGTGCCAGCAGTTTGATGGGGTCCTACGAGCAGTACTTC. Amino acid sequence: CASSLMGSYEQYF.

This clonotype occurred many times. The chain employs TRBV5-1 and TRBJ2-4; D may be TRBD1 or TRBD2 (5 bases each). Deletions cut 2 bases from V and 8 bases from J, with 11 bases between. Germline CDR1 reads SGHRS; CDR2 reads YFSETQ. The CDR3 sequence is 13 residues long. CDR3 DNA sequence: TGCGCCAGCAGCTTCCCCGGGGACGACATTCAGTACTTC. This gives the protein CASSFPGDDIQYF.

In its sample, this clonotype was seen a few times. CDR3 protein: CASSLQGTTQETQYF. For the CDR3, the DNA is TGTGCCAGCAGCTTACAGGGGACTACCCAAGAGACCCAGTACTTC. The chain joins TRBV7-2 to TRBJ2-5; a possible D gene is TRBD2 (7 bases). Germline CDR1 SGHTA, CDR2 FQGNSA. The CDR3 runs to 15 residues. Trimming pared 2 bases from V and 1 base from J, leaving 11 bases between.

V and J are TRBV20-1 and TRBJ2-7; 12 positions match TRBD2. Germline CDR1 reads DFQATT; CDR2 reads SNEGSKA (reference sequence). The CDR3 has 15 residues. With 6 bases clipped from V and 2 bases from J, the junction kept 8 bases outside the gene matches. The CDR3 coding sequence is TGCAGTGCCCCAGGGCTAGCGGGAGGGCCCTACGAGCAGTACTTC. This gives the protein CSAPGLAGGPYEQYF.

The V call is TRBV5-1, the J call TRBJ1-1; possibly TRBD1 for D (6 bases). With 4 bases removed from V and 0 bases from J, the gap between germline ends came to 19 bases. CDR1 and CDR2 (germline): SGHRS, YFSETQ. The CDR3 is made up of 17 amino acids. CDR3 nucleotide sequence: TGCGCCAGCAGCCGTTGGACAGACCAACCCATGAACACTGAAGCTTTCTTT. Amino acids: CASSRWTDQPMNTEAFF. Full variable domain (remainder filled in from reference TRBV5-1 and TRBJ1-1): KAGVTQTPRYLIKTRGQQVTLSCSPISGHRSVSWYQQTPGQGLQFLFEYFSETQRNKGNFPGRFSGRQFSNSRSEMNVSTLELGDSALYLCASSRWTDQPMNTEAFFGQGTRLTVV.

This clonotype was detected only a few times. This chain's CDR3 is CASRSLGVVETQYF. As DNA, the CDR3 is TGTGCCAGCAGATCCCTGGGGGTCGTCGAGACCCAGTACTTC. The chain uses TRBV11-2 and TRBJ2-5, with D perhaps being TRBD1 or TRBD2 (5 bases each). The germline V gene encodes CDR1 SGHAT and CDR2 FQNNGV. This CDR3 has 14 amino acids. Trimming took off 6 bases at V and 5 bases at J, with 16 bases between the two ends.

The V and J genes are TRBV28 and TRBJ1-5; 9 positions agree with TRBD1. Germline CDR1 MDHEN, CDR2 SYDVKM. Trimming cost V 4 bases and J 7 bases; bases outside gene matches: 14. The CDR3 is 17 amino acids. The CDR3 protein is CASSYGTGRGMGQPQHF. CDR3 DNA: TGTGCCAGCAGTTACGGGACAGGGAGGGGGATGGGGCAGCCCCAGCATTTT.

This clonotype was counted ten times or more. The chain recombines TRBV5-1 with TRBJ2-2; 10 positions match TRBD1. The CDR3 runs 18 residues. In germline, CDR1 is SGHRS, CDR2 YFSETQ. Trimming at V came to 4 bases and at J to 7 bases, leaving 16 bases not matched to a gene. The CDR3 region is CASSQFPGQGTTGGELFF. The CDR3 DNA follows: TGCGCCAGCAGCCAATTCCCGGGACAGGGGACCACAGGCGGGGAGCTGTTTTTT.

This clonotype turned up a few times. J is TRBJ2-2 and V is TRBV10-3, with TRBD2 as a possible D gene (5 bases). Trimming cost V 0 bases and J 0 bases, with 17 bases left between them. CDR1 ENHRY and CDR2 SYGVKD come from the germline V gene. This CDR3 contains 19 residues. CDR3 nucleotide sequence: TGTGCCATCAGTGAGTCGCCCGGGAAAAGTAAGACGAACACCGGGGAGCTGTTTTTT. It yields the protein CAISESPGKSKTNTGELFF.

This clonotype was recorded a few times. The chain recombines TRBV7-9 with TRBJ1-4, with unresolved D. V lost 1 base and J lost 7, with 4 bases in between. The CDR3 covers 12 residues. Per germline, CDR1 SEHNR and CDR2 FQNEAQ (reference sequence). The CDR3 bases are TGTGCCAGCAGCTTAGTGTCTGAAAAACTGTTTTTT. Amino acids: CASSLVSEKLFF.

The V gene is TRBV27, the J gene TRBJ1-2; 8 bases are a match to TRBD1. Germline CDR1 reads MNHEY; CDR2 reads SMNVEV (reference sequence). V was clipped by 2 bases and J by 6 bases; unmatched bases: 14. CDR3 length: 17 residues. CDR3 sequence reads: CASSLQGAPPYEDGYTF. CDR3 nucleotides: TGTGCCAGCAGTTTACAGGGGGCCCCCCCCTATGAGGATGGCTACACCTTC.

This chain joins TRBV6-5 and TRBJ1-4, with D perhaps TRBD1 (6 bases). The germline V gene has CDR1 MNHEY and CDR2 SVGAGI. The ends were cut back, 7 bases at V and 6 bases at J, with 9 bases in the middle. This CDR3 has 12 residues. In DNA, the CDR3 is TGTGCCAGCAAACAGGGCGATGAAAAACTGTTTTTT. This sequence encodes CASKQGDEKLFF.

This chain connects TRBV28 to TRBJ2-7; 9 bases agree with TRBD2. This CDR3 has 16 amino acids. From germline, CDR1 is MDHEN and CDR2 SYDVKM. V was pared by 4 bases and J by 4 bases, with 11 bases of the junction left unmatched. Here the CDR3 reads CASSSLSGLASYEQYF. CDR3 sequence (DNA): TGTGCCAGCAGTTCCCTTTCCGGACTAGCGAGTTACGAGCAGTACTTC.

The V call is TRBV28, the J call TRBJ2-1, with D perhaps TRBD1 (5 bases). The CDR3 length is 12 residues. Germline values: CDR1 MDHEN, CDR2 SYDVKM. Trimming removed 3 bases at V and 10 bases at J, with 10 bases between. The CDR3 coding sequence is TGTGCCAGCAGTTTCCAGGGTAGCGAGCAGTTCTTC. It codes for CASSFQGSEQFF.

J is TRBJ1-2 and V is TRBV4-1, with TRBD1 matching over 9 bases. This CDR3 region has 14 residues. Germline CDR1 reads MGHRA; CDR2 reads YSYEKL. J gave up 7 bases and V 4 bases, and 7 bases lay outside the gene matches. CDR3 region: CASSRTGARGGYTF. CDR3 nucleotides: TGCGCCAGCAGCCGGACAGGGGCGAGGGGTGGCTACACCTTC.

In the case of this clonotype: This clone may be a read error of a much larger clone one base away. The chain joins TRBV29-1 to TRBJ2-7, with a possible D match to TRBD1 (5 bases). Per germline, CDR1 SQVTM and CDR2 ANQGSEA. Trimming removed 8 bases at V and 1 base at J, with 15 bases between. The CDR3 spans 13 residues. CDR3 coding DNA: TGCAGCACTGGCGGACATCCGTCCTACGAGCAGTACTTC. The encoded protein is CSTGGHPSYEQYF.

This clonotype came up a few times. The CDR3 sequence is CASSSTRWFQETQYF. CDR3 nucleotide sequence: TGTGCCAGCAGTTCCACCCGATGGTTCCAAGAGACCCAGTACTTC. J is TRBJ2-5 and V is TRBV6-2 or TRBV6-3, with D unclear. Looked up from germline, CDR1 is MNHEY and CDR2 is SVGEGT. The V end was cut by 4 bases, the J end by 1 base, with 13 bases between. The CDR3 is 15 amino acids.